Below are 29 T cell receptor beta chains sequenced from a single sample in a study of T-cell reconstitution after alpha-beta-depleted transplantation in children. This sample's TCRbeta library carried unique molecular identifier barcodes. One entry per CDR3 protein results from TCRdb running MiXCR on the PCR reads. The top ten clones hold around 2.4% of a sample with approximately 520,000 distinct CDR3 sequences, 30% to 35% of them seen once. This material consisted of PBMCs from the stem cell graft donor, taken from the stem cell graft. Receptors originate from a human donor who donated a stem cell graft to a child with aplastic anemia.

The chain has TRBV5-1 and TRBJ1-2; D gene uncertain. The CDR3 consists of 14 residues. Deletions cut 3 bases from V and 6 bases from J, with 15 bases between. CDR1 SGHRS and CDR2 YFSETQ come from the germline V gene. The CDR3 DNA reads TGCGCCAGCAGCTCCCCCTCGGGGAGTGATGGCTACACCTTC. Protein: CASSSPSGSDGYTF. The complete variable domain, with remaining parts taken from reference TRBV5-1 and TRBJ1-2, reads KAGVTQTPRYLIKTRGQQVTLSCSPISGHRSVSWYQQTPGQGLQFLFEYFSETQRNKGNFPGRFSGRQFSNSRSEMNVSTLELGDSALYLCASSSPSGSDGYTFGSGTRLTVV.

The rearrangement joins TRBV24-1 to TRBJ2-2; D might be TRBD1 or TRBD2, each matching 5 bases. Deletions cut 4 bases from V and 6 bases from J, with 14 bases between. The CDR3 runs 15 residues. From germline, CDR1 is KGHDR and CDR2 SFDVKD. CDR3 in amino acids: CATSEAAGTPGELFF. CDR3 DNA: TGTGCCACCAGTGAGGCGGCCGGGACCCCCGGGGAGCTGTTTTTT.

This clonotype was seen a handful of times. The chain combines TRBV12-3 or TRBV12-4 with TRBJ2-2, with 7 nucleotides matching TRBD2. V was pared by 0 bases and J by 4 bases, with 5 bases of the junction left unmatched. The CDR3 contains 16 residues. CDR3 amino acids: CASSLAGGPRTGELFF. CDR3 DNA sequence: TGTGCCAGCAGTTTAGCGGGAGGGCCGCGCACCGGGGAGCTGTTTTTT.

This chain connects TRBV29-1 to TRBJ1-4; no clear D. The germline V and J ends were trimmed by 6 bases and 3 bases, with 8 bases remaining between them. Germline V gene sequence: CDR1 SQVTM, CDR2 ANQGSEA. This CDR3 region has 12 residues. CDR3 DNA: TGCAGCGTCGGGAAGGCTAATGAAAAACTGTTTTTT. Translation gives CSVGKANEKLFF.

This clonotype was counted between two and nine times. V is TRBV20-1 and J is TRBJ2-3; 8 nucleotides agree with TRBD2. The CDR3 is 14 residues long. J was trimmed by 2 bases and V by 5 bases; bases with no gene match: 6. The V gene's germline CDR1 is DFQATT and CDR2 SNEGSKA (reference sequence). CDR3 region: CSAPLAGLTDTQYF. DNA for the CDR3: TGCAGTGCTCCCCTAGCGGGCCTCACAGATACGCAGTATTTT.

The chain combines TRBV6-2 or TRBV6-3 with TRBJ2-1; no firm D call. The germline V and J ends were trimmed by 3 bases and 0 bases, with 9 bases remaining between them. The CDR3 is 15 amino acids. In germline, CDR1 is MNHEY, CDR2 SVGEGT. For the CDR3, the DNA is TGTGCCAGCAGTTATGGGCCTAGCTCCTACAATGAGCAGTTCTTC. Translation: CASSYGPSSYNEQFF.

This clonotype has a handful of counts. The genes are TRBV28 and TRBJ1-2, with D hard to call. The CDR3 length is 13 residues. Trimming took off 2 bases at V and 4 bases at J, with 8 bases between the two ends. The germline V gene encodes CDR1 MDHEN and CDR2 SYDVKM. Written as DNA, the CDR3 is TGTGCCAGCAGTTTAACAGCCCTCTATGGCTACACCTTC. It yields the protein CASSLTALYGYTF.

The chain has TRBV7-6 and TRBJ2-3; D may be TRBD2 (5 bases). Germline V CDR1 and CDR2: SGHVS, FNYEAQ. Between the trimmed V and J ends, which lost 1 base and 0 bases, there was a span of 17 bases. The CDR3 is made up of 18 amino acids. DNA of the CDR3: TGTGCCAGCAGCTTAGGTCTTACGACGGAGGAAAGCACAGATACGCAGTATTTT. It specifies CASSLGLTTEESTDTQYF.

The chain joins TRBV10-3 to TRBJ2-7; 7 nucleotides agree with TRBD1. V gave up 5 bases and J gave up 3 bases; unmatched junction bases: 7. The CDR3 has 14 amino acids. Germline CDR1 ENHRY, CDR2 SYGVKD. Here the CDR3 reads CAISRTGTVYEQYF. In DNA, the CDR3 is TGTGCCATCAGTCGAACCGGGACAGTCTACGAGCAGTACTTC.

This clonotype has only a few counts. The J gene is TRBJ2-7, the V gene TRBV20-1; 7 nucleotides match TRBD2. This CDR3 is built from 14 residues. J gave up 4 bases and V 0 bases, and 6 bases lay outside the gene matches. Germline V lookup: CDR1 DFQATT, CDR2 SNEGSKA (reference sequence). The CDR3 region is CSARELSGGYEQYF. As DNA, the CDR3 is TGCAGTGCTAGAGAACTATCGGGGGGATACGAGCAGTACTTC.

The rearrangement joins TRBV5-1 to TRBJ2-7; D might be TRBD1 (7 bases). The CDR3 loop spans 14 amino acids. Trimming left V 5 bases short and J 7 bases short, with 19 bases between. Germline lookup yields CDR1 SGHRS and CDR2 YFSETQ. The CDR3 loop reads CASSSGQAAGEQYF. The CDR3 bases are TGCGCCAGCAGTTCCGGACAGGCTGCGGGAGAGCAGTACTTC.

This rearrangement joins TRBV11-2 to TRBJ1-4; D unresolved. Germline V gene lookup returns CDR1 SGHAT and CDR2 FQNNGV. V was shortened by 0 bases and J by 5 bases, with 16 bases between the two germline ends. The CDR3 covers 17 residues. CDR3 in DNA: TGTGCCAGCAGCTTAGAATCGTTCCAGGCATTAAATGAAAAACTGTTTTTT. It translates to CASSLESFQALNEKLFF. Full variable domain (remainder filled in from reference TRBV11-2 and TRBJ1-4): EAGVAQSPRYKIIEKRQSVAFWCNPISGHATLYWYQQILGQGPKLLIQFQNNGVVDDSQLPKDRFSAERLKGVDSTLKIQPAKLEDSAVYLCASSLESFQALNEKLFFGSGTQLSVL.

The chain couples TRBV5-6 to TRBJ1-1; no definite D call. V was cut by 3 bases and J by 2 bases, with 8 bases left in between. The germline V gene encodes CDR1 SGHDT and CDR2 YYEEEE. This CDR3 contains 13 residues. The CDR3 nucleotides are TGTGCCAGCAGCTCCTCATTCAACACTGAAGCTTTCTTT. This gives the protein CASSSSFNTEAFF.

This sequence joins TRBV12-3 or TRBV12-4 and TRBJ2-1, with 10 bases identical to TRBD1. Germline trimming cut 3 bases from V and 10 bases from J; bases unmatched to any gene: 3. The CDR3 has 13 amino acids. In nucleotides, the CDR3 is TGTGCCAGCAGTTTTCGACAGGGGGCCGAGCAGTTCTTC. It is translated as CASSFRQGAEQFF.

This clonotype came up a few times. The CDR3 loop is CASSYEGPNTGELFF. Here the CDR3 DNA reads TGTGCCAGCAGTTACGAGGGTCCCAACACCGGGGAGCTGTTTTTT. The V call is TRBV6-5, the J call TRBJ2-2, with D perhaps TRBD2 (5 bases). The CDR3 has 15 amino acids. CDR1 and CDR2 from the germline V gene are MNHEY and SVGAGI. V lost 2 bases and J lost 2, with 9 bases in between.

This clonotype was counted a few times. This sequence joins TRBV27 and TRBJ2-1, with 13 bases fitting TRBD2. This CDR3 comprises 15 residues. Germline assignment: CDR1 MNHEY and CDR2 SMNVEV (reference sequence). The ends lost 4 bases at V and 9 bases at J; junction bases unmatched: 6. The CDR3 protein is CASSSTSGRAGEQFF. CDR3 nucleotides: TGTGCCAGCAGTTCTACTAGCGGGAGGGCGGGTGAGCAGTTCTTC.

The genes are TRBV7-2 and TRBJ2-7, with 8 bases fitting TRBD1. The CDR3 spans 14 residues. Germline CDR1 reads SGHTA; CDR2 reads FQGNSA. J gave up 5 bases and V 5 bases, and 8 bases lay outside the gene matches. The CDR3 DNA follows: TGTGCCAGCAGCCACACAGGGGGAGGCGACGAGCAGTACTTC. Encoded protein: CASSHTGGGDEQYF.

This chain uses TRBV5-1 with TRBJ1-3; a weak D match, TRBD1 (5 bases). The germline V and J ends were trimmed by 0 bases and 0 bases, with 13 bases remaining between them. This CDR3 region has 17 residues. CDR1 and CDR2 (germline): SGHRS, YFSETQ. CDR3 sequence (DNA): TGCGCCAGCAGCTTGGACTCGAGACAGAGCTCTGGAAACACCATATATTTT. It is translated as CASSLDSRQSSGNTIYF.

The J gene is TRBJ2-3, the V gene TRBV9; D gene uncertain. CDR1 is SGDLS and CDR2 is YYNGEE in the germline V gene. Trimming pared 0 bases from V and 5 bases from J, leaving 16 bases between. The CDR3 has 16 residues. CDR3 DNA: TGTGCCAGCAGCGTAGACGGGCGAATAGCACTAGATACGCAGTATTTT. Translation gives CASSVDGRIALDTQYF.

The V call is TRBV29-1, the J call TRBJ2-1; 15 bases align to TRBD2. Germline V gene data show CDR1 as SQVTM and CDR2 as ANQGSEA. V shed 7 bases, J shed 7 bases, and the junction held 5 bases outside the gene matches. The CDR3 spans 14 residues. CDR3 protein: CSAGLAGGPNEQFF. Here the CDR3 DNA reads TGCAGCGCCGGACTAGCGGGAGGGCCGAATGAGCAGTTCTTC.

This chain links TRBV11-3 with TRBJ2-7, with TRBD1 identical over 7 bases. The J segment lost 1 base and the V segment lost 0 bases, leaving 3 bases of the junction unmatched. CDR1 SGHNT and CDR2 YENEEA come from the germline V gene. CDR3 length: 15 residues. In DNA, the CDR3 is TGTGCCAGCAGCTTAGAGACAGGGTGGTCCTACGAGCAGTACGTC. Translation: CASSLETGWSYEQYV.

The J gene is TRBJ2-1, the V gene TRBV6-1; 8 bases map to TRBD2. CDR1 and CDR2 (germline): MNHNS, SASEGT. V was pared by 10 bases and J by 7 bases, with 15 bases of the junction left unmatched. The CDR3 loop spans 15 amino acids. The CDR3 loop is CATSRRGAGVNEQFF. The CDR3, as DNA: TGTGCCACCTCCCGTAGGGGAGCGGGAGTTAATGAGCAGTTCTTC.

This chain connects TRBV19 to TRBJ1-1, with D possibly being TRBD1 (5 bases). V was shortened by 10 bases and J by 1 base, with 16 bases between the two germline ends. The germline V gene has CDR1 LNHDA and CDR2 SQIVND (reference sequence). There are 14 residues in the CDR3. The CDR3 region has the DNA TGTGCCACCACCGGGGACCTAAGGAACACTGAAGCTTTCTTT. The encoded protein is CATTGDLRNTEAFF.

This clonotype was counted a few times. The chain uses TRBV7-9 and TRBJ2-6; D is undetermined. The germline V and J ends were trimmed by 8 bases and 0 bases, with 5 bases remaining between them. CDR3 length: 13 amino acids. Germline assignment: CDR1 SEHNR and CDR2 FQNEAQ (reference sequence). The CDR3 bases are TGTGCCAGCCCCCCCTCTGGGGCCAACGTCCTGACTTTC. Translating it yields CASPPSGANVLTF.

This clonotype appeared a few times. CDR3 in amino acids: CASSLFNRGLYEQYF. For the CDR3, the DNA is TGTGCCAGCAGTTTATTCAACAGGGGGCTGTACGAGCAGTACTTC. The rearrangement joins TRBV27 to TRBJ2-7; TRBD1 aligns across 9 bases. The ends lost 1 base at V and 4 bases at J; junction bases unmatched: 5. The germline gives CDR1 MNHEY, CDR2 SMNVEV (reference sequence). The CDR3 has 15 amino acids.

CDR3 coding DNA: TGCAGTGCTAGAGATGAGACCTGGGAAAACATTCAGTACTTC. Encoded protein: CSARDETWENIQYF. The chain is built from TRBV20-1 and TRBJ2-4, with D hard to call. V lost 0 bases to trimming and J lost 5 bases, with 11 bases between them. The CDR3 contains 14 residues. Looked up from germline, CDR1 is DFQATT and CDR2 is SNEGSKA (reference sequence).

In its sample, this clonotype was seen a few times. The chain has TRBV29-1 and TRBJ1-1, with 7 bases that match TRBD1. This CDR3 spans 12 amino acids. Germline V CDR1 and CDR2: SQVTM, ANQGSEA. The J segment lost 4 bases and the V segment lost 7 bases, leaving 6 bases of the junction unmatched. CDR3 amino acids: CSGWDSLTEAFF. CDR3 in DNA: TGCAGCGGCTGGGACAGCCTCACTGAAGCTTTCTTT. The full variable domain, rest sourced from reference TRBV29-1 and TRBJ1-1, is SAVISQKPSRDICQRGTSLTIQCQVDSQVTMMFWYRQQPGQSLTLIATANQGSEATYESGFVIDKFPISRPNLTFSTLTVSNMSPEDSSIYLCSGWDSLTEAFFGQGTRLTVV.

This clonotype came up a few times. J is TRBJ1-2 and V is TRBV18; D may be TRBD1 (5 bases). V was trimmed by 0 bases and J by 5 bases, leaving 7 bases between them. From germline, CDR1 is KGHSH and CDR2 LQKENI. CDR3 size: 13 residues. The CDR3 loop is CASSPPAGYGYTF. CDR3 sequence (DNA): TGTGCCAGCTCACCACCGGCAGGGTATGGCTACACCTTC.

There are a few counts of this clonotype. This chain uses TRBV9 with TRBJ2-6; maybe TRBD2 (6 bases). The CDR3 runs to 16 residues. Per germline, CDR1 SGDLS and CDR2 YYNGEE. V lost 0 bases, J lost 0 bases, and 7 bases lay in between. CDR3 nucleotides: TGTGCCAGCAGCGTAGCTAGCGCCTCTGGGGCCAACGTCCTGACTTTC. It specifies CASSVASASGANVLTF.